A selection of T cell receptor beta chains follows, all from one sample in a study of blood T cell repertoires in COVID-19. Profiled with immunoSEQ multiplex PCR; TCRdb holds only in-frame clones, not every one. The sample lists 70,000 to 95,000 clones; around 89% were seen once. The material sequenced was peripheral blood. Receptors originate from a man between 65 and 80 years old with active or convalescent COVID-19. The CDR3 runs from the conserved cysteine through the conserved F or W. A D gene is named only where the DNA matches it firmly. Where a row states a size, it is once, few, many or the class of an expanded clone; other rows omit it.

cdr3_nt	cdr3_aa	d_call	clone_size	j_call	v_call
TGTGCCAGCAGCCAAAAACGTTGGGACAGAGGAGTGGGTACCGGGGAGCTGTTTTTT	CASSQKRWDRGVGTGELFF	TRBD1	-	TRBJ2-2	TRBV7-9
TGTGCCAGCAGCCCGGGGGGACTAGCGGGAGTTACCCTCTACAATGAGCAGTTCTTC	CASSPGGLAGVTLYNEQFF	TRBD2	once	TRBJ2-1	TRBV14
TGTGCCAGCAATACCGGGACGGAGGGCTATGGCTACACCTTC	CASNTGTEGYGYTF	-	-	TRBJ1-2	TRBV28
TGTGCCAGCAGTCTTACCCTGGCCCGAGATACGCAGTATTTT	CASSLTLARDTQYF	-	-	TRBJ2-3	TRBV6-5
TGTGCCAGCAGTGACTCGCGCGAGGGAGGGTACGAGCAGTACTTC	CASSDSREGGYEQYF	TRBD2	-	TRBJ2-7	TRBV6-4
TGTGCCAGTCAAGGGAGCGGCCAAGAGACCCAGTACTTC	CASQGSGQETQYF	-	-	TRBJ2-5	TRBV12-3/TRBV12-4
TGTGCCAGCGCGGCCCAGGGGGCGGCAACTAATGAAAAACTGTTTTTT	CASAAQGAATNEKLFF	TRBD1	-	TRBJ1-4	TRBV7-9
TGCGCCAGCAGCCAAGATTTGGGACTAGCGACCCACAATGAGCAGTTCTTC	CASSQDLGLATHNEQFF	TRBD2	-	TRBJ2-1	TRBV4-3
TGCAGCGTTGATATTTCAGGAGGCACTGAAGCTTTCTTT	CSVDISGGTEAFF	-	-	TRBJ1-1	TRBV29-1
TGTGCCAGCAGCGTAGGGGGCAGGGGGAACACTGAAGCTTTCTTT	CASSVGGRGNTEAFF	-	-	TRBJ1-1	TRBV9
TGTGCCAGCAGTCCAAGAGTGTTCTCTGGAAACACCATATATTTT	CASSPRVFSGNTIYF	-	-	TRBJ1-3	TRBV28
TGTGCCAGCAGCTTAATGCCCCAATTTCGGGAGGGACCCGGGGAGCTGTTTTTT	CASSLMPQFREGPGELFF	TRBD2	once	TRBJ2-2	TRBV7-2
TGTGCCACCAGCAGAATAGAAGGTGTCCGGACAATCAGGGATCAGCCCCAGCATTTT	CATSRIEGVRTIRDQPQHF	-	-	TRBJ1-5	TRBV15
TGTGCCAGCAGTAGATCCGGGACTAGCCTTTGGGAGCAGTACTTC	CASSRSGTSLWEQYF	TRBD2	few	TRBJ2-7	TRBV27
TGTGCCAGTAGTAGACTAGCGGGCCGCACAGATACGCAGTATTTT	CASSRLAGRTDTQYF	TRBD2	-	TRBJ2-3	TRBV19
TGTGCCAGCAGAAGACTGCCGGGACAGGGGGCCACCTATGGCTACACCTTC	CASRRLPGQGATYGYTF	TRBD1	-	TRBJ1-2	TRBV2
TGCGCCAGCAGCCCCCTAGGAACAGGGCCGGCCGGGGAGCTGTTTTTT	CASSPLGTGPAGELFF	-	once	TRBJ2-2	TRBV4-1
TGTGCCAGCAGCGTCAGGAACACTGAAGCTTTCTTT	CASSVRNTEAFF	-	-	TRBJ1-1	TRBV5-6
TGCGCCAGCAGCCAGAGACCCGGGAGAGAGCAGTTCTTC	CASSQRPGREQFF	-	once	TRBJ2-1	TRBV5-1
TGTGCCAGCAGTTATTTCGGTTCTGGGGCCAACGTCCTGACTTTC	CASSYFGSGANVLTF	-	few	TRBJ2-6	TRBV6-2/TRBV6-3
TGTGCCAGCAGTCGGGACAGGGGGTCCGAGACCCAGTACTTC	CASSRDRGSETQYF	TRBD1	-	TRBJ2-5	TRBV7-2
TGTGCCAGCAGCCACGATTACAGGGAGACGGGTTCGGATGAGCAGTTCTTC	CASSHDYRETGSDEQFF	-	-	TRBJ2-1	TRBV14
TGCGCCAGCAGTCCAGAGGGAGGGAGTAATGAAAAACTGTTTTTT	CASSPEGGSNEKLFF	-	-	TRBJ1-4	TRBV5-1
TGTGCCTGGGCCCTGGGCTGGAATCAGCCCCAGCATTTT	CAWALGWNQPQHF	-	-	TRBJ1-5	TRBV30
TGTGCCAGCAGTTACTCCAAGAGAGGGTCTCACCTCCACTTT	CASSYSKRGSHLHF	-	-	TRBJ1-6	TRBV6-5
TGTGCCAGCAGGAGGGATACACTATTTGAAGCTTTCTTT	CASRRDTLFEAFF	-	-	TRBJ1-1	TRBV2
TGCGCCAGCAGCTTACGGGACAGGTACCAAGAGACCCAGTACTTC	CASSLRDRYQETQYF	TRBD1	-	TRBJ2-5	TRBV5-1
TGTGCCAGCAGTTTATGGGACATTGGCGGGGAGCTGTTTTTT	CASSLWDIGGELFF	-	-	TRBJ2-2	TRBV28
TGTGCCAGTAGGGGAAAGACAGGGTCTCAGCCCCAGCATTTT	CASRGKTGSQPQHF	TRBD1	-	TRBJ1-5	TRBV19
TGTGCCAGCAGTGATACGGGGGCTGGGGCCAACGTCCTGACTTTC	CASSDTGAGANVLTF	-	-	TRBJ2-6	TRBV6-4
TGTGCCAGCAGCGTACGGGACACAGAAAAACTGTTTTTT	CASSVRDTEKLFF	-	-	TRBJ1-4	TRBV9
TGCGCCAGCAGCCAAGGAGGGACAGGGTTGGACATTCAGTACTTC	CASSQGGTGLDIQYF	TRBD1	-	TRBJ2-4	TRBV4-1
TGTGCCAGTAGTATAGCTCCGGGAAACACTGAAGCTTTCTTT	CASSIAPGNTEAFF	-	-	TRBJ1-1	TRBV19
TGTGCCAGCAGTTCCCCGAGACTAGCGGCCTATAACAATGAGCAGTTCTTC	CASSSPRLAAYNNEQFF	TRBD2	-	TRBJ2-1	TRBV27
TGTGCCAGCAGCTTAGGACAGGGGGGCGGCACTGAAGCTTTCTTT	CASSLGQGGGTEAFF	TRBD1	-	TRBJ1-1	TRBV7-2
TGTGCCAGTGGACAGGGAGCTAACTATGGCTACACCTTC	CASGQGANYGYTF	TRBD1	-	TRBJ1-2	TRBV19
TGTGCCAGCAAATTAGGGACAGGCTCCTACAATGAGCAGTTCTTC	CASKLGTGSYNEQFF	TRBD1	-	TRBJ2-1	TRBV6-5
TGTGCCAGCAGGTCCCCCCGGCGAGGGGGCGAAGGCTACACCTTC	CASRSPRRGGEGYTF	TRBD1	-	TRBJ1-2	TRBV28